The T cell receptor beta chain described here comes from a study of early T cells in non-severe SARS-CoV-2 infection. Study as a whole: Sequencing targeted bulk RNA from unsorted whole blood, leaving chains unpaired. Study-level findings and limits: VDJdb matches were skewed toward anti-spike CD8 T cell responses.

This CDR3 region has 13 residues. With 4 bases clipped from V and 13 bases from J, the junction kept 10 bases outside the gene matches. Germline V gene sequence: CDR1 SGHAT, CDR2 FQNNGV. Researchers attached unique molecular identifiers to individual cDNA molecules. TCRdb processed the 5' RACE reads anew with MiXCR; each CDR3 protein has one entry. Of some 96,000 distinct CDR3 sequences listed, 13% are singletons. This clonotype has only a few counts. Its antigen is unidentified. This sequence joins TRBV11-2 and TRBJ2-4; 7 nucleotides line up with TRBD1. Sequencing was performed on whole blood. This receptor was identified in an adult who was a healthcare worker with PCR-confirmed SARS-CoV-2 infection or an uninfected control (not recorded which). CDR3 in DNA: TGTGCCAGCAGCTCCGGAATGGGGACAGTCCAGTACTTC. Its translation: CASSSGMGTVQYF.